This TCR beta chain comes out of a study of liver allograft versus peripheral blood T cells. Looking at the study overall: The authors compared T cell receptor repertoires in transplanted livers with those in the peripheral blood of recipients. Study conclusions and caveats: Reportedly, liver allograft T cell receptor repertoires differed from peripheral blood ones.

V shed 1 base, J shed 7 bases, and the junction held 8 bases outside the gene matches. The CDR3 loop spans 14 amino acids. Germline CDR1 and CDR2: GTSNPN and SVGIG (reference sequence). TCRdb ran MiXCR on the reads and lists one entry per CDR3 protein. The table lists around 10,000 distinct CDR3 sequences, 15% to 20% of them singletons. This clonotype was seen a few times. Its antigen remains unidentified. This TCR derives from a human patient who had a liver transplant. Some T cells may be provided by the graft donor. V usage is TRBV30 and J usage is TRBJ2-5; 8 bases align to TRBD1. The DNA for the CDR3 is TGTGCCTGGAGTGGGACAGGGACCGAGGGGACCCAGTACTTC. Encoded protein: CAWSGTGTEGTQYF.